Presented here are 18 T cell receptor beta chains from one specimen sequenced in a study of OX40 agonist ivuxolimab in advanced cancers. Using immunoSEQ multiplex PCR, the repertoire was profiled, and TCRdb retains in-frame clones only, with some absent. The table shows roughly 41,000 clones, with roughly 86% occurring only once. The sequencing used CD4+ or CD8+ T cells sorted from blood, collected in a trial of the OX40 agonist ivuxolimab. The receptors shown here come from an adult with an advanced solid tumor such as melanoma, head and neck, liver or kidney cancer.

The V call is TRBV2, the J call TRBJ2-3; 8 bases are a match to TRBD2. Germline assignment: CDR1 SNHLY and CDR2 FYNNEI. The CDR3 consists of 15 residues. V was clipped by 2 bases and J by 4 bases; unmatched bases: 5. The CDR3 DNA is TGTGCCAGCAGTGAACAGCGGGGGAGGTCAGATACGCAGTATTTT. Translation: CASSEQRGRSDTQYF.

The chain joins TRBV18 to TRBJ1-1; tentative D call: TRBD1 (5 bases). V was cut by 1 base and J by 5 bases, with 14 bases left in between. The germline V gene has CDR1 KGHSH and CDR2 LQKENI. The CDR3 runs to 15 residues. The CDR3 reads CASSPREVRGTEAFF. The CDR3 DNA sequence: TGTGCCAGCTCACCACGGGAGGTGCGGGGGACTGAAGCTTTCTTT.

The chain recombines TRBV9 with TRBJ1-6; no clear D. CDR3 size: 14 residues. Germline assignment: CDR1 SGDLS and CDR2 YYNGEE. The V and J ends lost 0 bases and 10 bases respectively, with 11 bases between them. This CDR3 reads CASSVDPTDSPLHF. The CDR3 DNA sequence: TGTGCCAGCAGCGTAGACCCGACGGACTCACCCCTCCACTTT.

This clone was detected only once. This chain joins TRBV10-1 and TRBJ2-2; 8 nucleotides align to TRBD2. From germline, CDR1 is WNHNN and CDR2 SYGVQD (reference sequence). The length of the CDR3 is 16 residues. The trim removed 3 bases at V and 1 base at J, leaving 4 bases unmatched. The CDR3: CASSERGGRNTGELFF. As DNA, the CDR3 is TGCGCCAGCAGTGAACGGGGGGGGCGGAACACCGGGGAGCTGTTTTTT.

The rearrangement joins TRBV14 to TRBJ2-5; weak D call: TRBD2 (7 bases). V was shortened by 4 bases and J by 5 bases, with 17 bases between the two germline ends. The CDR3 length is 15 residues. The V gene's germline CDR1 is SGHDN and CDR2 FVKESK. CDR3 sequence (DNA): TGTGCCAGCAGCCGACTAACCGGGGGGCGGGAGACCCAGTACTTC. Amino acid sequence: CASSRLTGGRETQYF.

V gene TRBV6-1 combines with J gene TRBJ1-5, with D possibly TRBD1 on 6 matching bases. Looked up from germline, CDR1 is MNHNS and CDR2 is SASEGT. Trimming took 2 bases from V and 3 from J, leaving 11 bases between them. The CDR3 length is 15 residues. CDR3 DNA sequence: TGTGCCAGCAGTGAACCTCGGGGACACAATCAGCCCCAGCATTTT. Translation: CASSEPRGHNQPQHF.

This chain links TRBV5-4 with TRBJ2-7; 10 positions agree with TRBD1. J was trimmed by 6 bases and V by 4 bases; bases with no gene match: 7. The germline CDR1 and CDR2 sequences are SGHNT and YYREEE (reference sequence). The CDR3 covers 14 residues. CDR3 bases: TGTGCCAGCAGCCTCAAGACAGGGGGCTCCGAGCAGTACTTC. Translating gives CASSLKTGGSEQYF.

This chain joins TRBV5-1 and TRBJ1-2; the D is unclear. The CDR3 has 13 amino acids. Germline CDR1 reads SGHRS; CDR2 reads YFSETQ. V lost 5 bases and J 4 bases, leaving 12 bases between the germline ends. CDR3 nucleotide sequence: TGCGCCAGCAGGTCAGATCCTCTCTATGGCTACACCTTC. Its translation is CASRSDPLYGYTF.

CDR3 coding DNA: TGTGCCAGCATCGACAGGGCCTCCGTTGAAGCTTTCTTT. The encoded protein is CASIDRASVEAFF. V gene TRBV6-5 combines with J gene TRBJ1-1; TRBD1 agrees at 7 bases. This CDR3 has 13 residues. Germline V lookup: CDR1 MNHEY, CDR2 SVGAGI. Losses at the gene ends were 7 bases for V and 7 bases for J; bases not matched to a gene: 9.

The J gene is TRBJ2-3, the V gene TRBV5-6; D is undetermined. V was shortened by 2 bases and J by 0 bases, with 10 bases between the two germline ends. The germline CDR1 and CDR2 sequences are SGHDT and YYEEEE. This CDR3 region has 15 residues. In nucleotides, the CDR3 is TGTGCCAGCAGCTTCTGGCAGCTGAGCACAGATACGCAGTATTTT. Translation gives CASSFWQLSTDTQYF.

The CDR3 nucleotides are TGTGCCAGCAGTCCTTCAGGGCCGAGAGGAGAGACCCAGTACTTC. Protein: CASSPSGPRGETQYF. The genes are TRBV2 and TRBJ2-5; D possibly corresponds to TRBD1 (5 bases). CDR3 length: 15 amino acids. Germline CDR1 reads SNHLY; CDR2 reads FYNNEI. V lost 5 bases and J 4 bases, leaving 17 bases between the germline ends.

The chain recombines TRBV4-3 with TRBJ1-3, with D unclear. This CDR3 has 16 residues. In germline, CDR1 is LGHNA, CDR2 YSLEER. V was trimmed by 4 bases and J by 1 base, leaving 14 bases between them. The chain's CDR3 is CASSPVHISSGNTIYF. The CDR3 coding sequence is TGCGCCAGCAGCCCCGTACATATCAGTTCTGGAAACACCATATATTTT.

The chain combines TRBV19 with TRBJ1-1; D is unresolved. Trimming cost V 5 bases and J 5 bases, with 15 bases left between them. The CDR3 spans 14 residues. Germline lookup yields CDR1 LNHDA and CDR2 SQIVND (reference sequence). The CDR3 here is CASSSKALRTEAFF. The DNA of the CDR3 is TGTGCCAGTAGTTCAAAGGCCCTCAGGACTGAAGCTTTCTTT.

The chain links TRBV19 to TRBJ2-1; 11 nucleotides match TRBD2. J gave up 1 base and V 5 bases, and 4 bases lay outside the gene matches. The CDR3 length is 16 residues. Germline V CDR1 and CDR2: LNHDA, SQIVND (reference sequence). The CDR3 sequence is CASSPASGGSYNEQFF. CDR3 nucleotides: TGTGCCAGTAGTCCCGCTAGCGGGGGGTCCTACAATGAGCAGTTCTTC. The complete variable domain, with remaining parts taken from reference TRBV19 and TRBJ2-1, reads DGGITQSPKYLFRKEGQNVTLSCEQNLNHDAMYWYRQDPGQGLRLIYYSQIVNDFQKGDIAEGYSVSREKKESFPLTVTSAQKNPTAFYLCASSPASGGSYNEQFFGPGTRLTVL.

This chain connects TRBV2 to TRBJ2-5; maybe TRBD2 (7 bases). The CDR3 is 16 amino acids. Germline V gives CDR1 SNHLY, CDR2 FYNNEI. V was trimmed by 7 bases and J by 1 base, leaving 19 bases between them. The CDR3 loop is CASTLGGRGSQETQYF. For the CDR3, the DNA is TGTGCCAGCACCTTGGGGGGGAGGGGGTCCCAAGAGACCCAGTACTTC.

The CDR3 DNA reads TGCGCCAGCAGCTCCGGACAGGCTGGAAACACCATATATTTT. Its translation: CASSSGQAGNTIYF. The chain combines TRBV5-1 with TRBJ1-3, with TRBD1 matching 7 bases. V dropped 3 bases and J dropped 2; count of bases not matched to a gene: 2. Germline-derived CDR1 and CDR2 are SGHRS and YFSETQ. The CDR3 runs to 14 residues.

The chain uses TRBV19 and TRBJ2-1; 7 nucleotides line up with TRBD2. Trimming removed 3 bases from V and 6 bases from J; junction bases left unmatched: 14. Germline V gives CDR1 LNHDA, CDR2 SQIVND (reference sequence). This CDR3 spans 17 amino acids. Here the CDR3 reads CASSIGRALATGNEQFF. The DNA for the CDR3 is TGTGCCAGTAGTATTGGGAGGGCGCTAGCGACGGGCAATGAGCAGTTCTTC.

The chain is built from TRBV4-1 and TRBJ1-2; D gene uncertain. The germline V gene has CDR1 MGHRA and CDR2 YSYEKL. This CDR3 contains 14 residues. Trimming removed 4 bases at V and 6 bases at J, with 15 bases between. The CDR3 nucleotides read TGCGCCAGCAGCCCCTTGGGAGCCGGGGATGGCTACACCTTC. Residues: CASSPLGAGDGYTF.